This T cell receptor (beta chain) was profiled in a study of T cells in Graves' hyperthyroidism and ophthalmopathy. Study as a whole: Peripheral blood sampling occurred at initial diagnosis, before any treatment. Regarding the study as a whole: Among clonotypes expanded in thyroid above 0.001, most were also found in blood. Patients with ophthalmopathy were separated from those with stable hyperthyroidism by a 13 V-J model.

From germline, CDR1 is SGHTA and CDR2 FQGNSA. This CDR3 spans 14 amino acids. Trimming cost V 6 bases and J 2 bases, with 11 bases left between them. A note on this clonotype: Its antigen is currently unknown.

Amplification of TCR beta CDR3 regions was performed using RNA transcripts as template. RT-PCR in the first round (using the HTBI primer set) targeted the TCR CDR3. TCRdb analysed the multiplex PCR reads with MiXCR anew, one entry per CDR3 protein. The sample includes under 40,000 distinct CDR3 sequences, just under 50% of them seen just once. Lactation, pregnancy, other autoimmune disease or uncontrolled infection led to exclusion of patients. This TCR was recovered from a woman aged 45 to 65 with Graves' hyperthyroidism that later progressed to Graves' ophthalmopathy. The source material was blood. This chain joins TRBV7-2 and TRBJ1-5, with unresolved D. Written as DNA, the CDR3 is TGTGCCAGCAGTCAGGCCCTGGGCAATCAGCCCCAGCATTTT. This encodes CASSQALGNQPQHF.